Below, one T cell receptor (beta chain) is given with its context. V was pared by 4 bases and J by 8 bases, with 8 bases of the junction left unmatched. The CDR3 runs to 14 residues. From germline, CDR1 is MGHRA and CDR2 YSYEKL. Everyone who donated was a Caucasian adult who lived in Nashville, Tennessee. In the CD4+ fraction, cells were divided into CD45RA+ naive and CD45RA-negative memory subsets. This sample is drawn from a study of shared clonotypes between healthy human individuals. Authors' methods: Junction-only immunoSEQ data arrived without quality scores, meaning filtering differed. The method was immunoSEQ multiplex PCR; TCRdb's version includes in-frame clones alone and lacks a portion of them. V and J calls and clone size follow that table, whereas D and trimming were derived from the DNA. In the table there are 1.4 million or so clones, 98% of which are singletons.

The chain couples TRBV4-1 to TRBJ2-1, with 7 bases fitting TRBD1. The sequence derives from a man aged 25 to 45 in good health. What was sequenced was naive CD4+ T cells sorted from blood. Subset described: CD45RA+ positively selected. The CDR3: CASSPQDRADEQFF. For the CDR3, the DNA is TGCGCCAGCAGCCCCCAAGACAGGGCGGATGAGCAGTTCTTC.